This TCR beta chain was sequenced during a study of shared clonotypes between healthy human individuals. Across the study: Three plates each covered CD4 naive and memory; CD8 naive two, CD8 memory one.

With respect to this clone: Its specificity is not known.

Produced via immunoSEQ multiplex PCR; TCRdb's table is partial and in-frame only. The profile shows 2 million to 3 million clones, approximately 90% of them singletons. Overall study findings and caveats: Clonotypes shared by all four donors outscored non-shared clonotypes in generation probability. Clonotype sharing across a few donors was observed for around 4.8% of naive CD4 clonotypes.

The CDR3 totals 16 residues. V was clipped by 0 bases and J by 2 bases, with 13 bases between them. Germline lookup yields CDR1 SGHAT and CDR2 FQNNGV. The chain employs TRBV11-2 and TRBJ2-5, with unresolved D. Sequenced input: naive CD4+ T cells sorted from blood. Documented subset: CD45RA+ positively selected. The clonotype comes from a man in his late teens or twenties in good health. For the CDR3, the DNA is TGTGCCAGCAGCTTAGAAAGGTCGTCTCAACAAGAGACCCAGTACTTC. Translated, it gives CASSLERSSQQETQYF.